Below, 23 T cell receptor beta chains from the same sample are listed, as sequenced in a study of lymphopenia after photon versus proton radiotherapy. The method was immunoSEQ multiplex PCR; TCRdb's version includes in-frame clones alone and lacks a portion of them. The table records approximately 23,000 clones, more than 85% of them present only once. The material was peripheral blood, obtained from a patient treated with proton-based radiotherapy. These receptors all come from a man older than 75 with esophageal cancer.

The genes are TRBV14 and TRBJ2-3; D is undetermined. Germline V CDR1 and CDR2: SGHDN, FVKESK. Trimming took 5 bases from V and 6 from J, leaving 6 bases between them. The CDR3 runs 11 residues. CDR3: CASSEGDTQYF. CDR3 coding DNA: TGTGCCAGCAGCGAAGGGGATACGCAGTATTTT.

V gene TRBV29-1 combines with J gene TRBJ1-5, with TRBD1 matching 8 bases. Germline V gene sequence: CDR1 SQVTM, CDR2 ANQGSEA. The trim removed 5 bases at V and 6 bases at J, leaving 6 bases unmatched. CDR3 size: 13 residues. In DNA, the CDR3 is TGCAGCGTTCTGGACAGGGAGGGTCAGCCCCAGCATTTT. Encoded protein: CSVLDREGQPQHF.

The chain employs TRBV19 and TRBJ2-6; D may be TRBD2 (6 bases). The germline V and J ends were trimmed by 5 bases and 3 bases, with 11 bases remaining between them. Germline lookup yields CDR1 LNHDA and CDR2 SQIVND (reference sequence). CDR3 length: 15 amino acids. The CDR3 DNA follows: TGTGCCAGTAGTCGGACGGGACTTGGGGCCAACGTCCTGACTTTC. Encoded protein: CASSRTGLGANVLTF. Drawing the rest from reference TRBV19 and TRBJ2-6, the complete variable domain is DGGITQSPKYLFRKEGQNVTLSCEQNLNHDAMYWYRQDPGQGLRLIYYSQIVNDFQKGDIAEGYSVSREKKESFPLTVTSAQKNPTAFYLCASSRTGLGANVLTFGAGSRLTVL.

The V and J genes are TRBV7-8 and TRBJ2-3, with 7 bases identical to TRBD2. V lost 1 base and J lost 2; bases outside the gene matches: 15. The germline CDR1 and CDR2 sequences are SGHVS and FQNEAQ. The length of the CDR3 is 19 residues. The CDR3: CASSLVRGGGTPLTDTQYF. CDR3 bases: TGTGCCAGCAGCTTAGTTCGTGGCGGGGGAACACCCCTCACAGATACGCAGTATTTT.

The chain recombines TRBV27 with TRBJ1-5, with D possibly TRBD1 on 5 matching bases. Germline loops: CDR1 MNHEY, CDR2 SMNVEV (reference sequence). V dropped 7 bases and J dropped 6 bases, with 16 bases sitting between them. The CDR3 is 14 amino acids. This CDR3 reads CASKVGGGSQPQHF. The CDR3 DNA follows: TGTGCCAGCAAGGTGGGGGGAGGCAGTCAGCCCCAGCATTTT.

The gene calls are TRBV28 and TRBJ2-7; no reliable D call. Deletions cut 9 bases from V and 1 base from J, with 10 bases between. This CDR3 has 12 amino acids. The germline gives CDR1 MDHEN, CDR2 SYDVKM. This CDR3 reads CASRTVSYEQYF. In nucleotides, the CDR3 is TGTGCCAGTCGGACGGTATCCTACGAGCAGTACTTC.

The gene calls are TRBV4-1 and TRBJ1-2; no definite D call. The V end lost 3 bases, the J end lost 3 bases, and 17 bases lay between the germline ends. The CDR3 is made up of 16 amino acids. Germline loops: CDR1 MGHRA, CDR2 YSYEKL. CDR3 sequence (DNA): TGCGCCAGCAGCCACGCGCACCTCAGAAATGACTATGGCTACACCTTC. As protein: CASSHAHLRNDYGYTF.

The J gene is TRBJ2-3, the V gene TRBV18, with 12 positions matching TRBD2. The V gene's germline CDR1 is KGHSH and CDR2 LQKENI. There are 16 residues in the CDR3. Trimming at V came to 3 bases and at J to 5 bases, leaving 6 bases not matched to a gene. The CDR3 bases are TGTGCCAGCTCACCTTCTAGCGGGGGGGCCGGAGATACGCAGTATTTT. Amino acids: CASSPSSGGAGDTQYF.

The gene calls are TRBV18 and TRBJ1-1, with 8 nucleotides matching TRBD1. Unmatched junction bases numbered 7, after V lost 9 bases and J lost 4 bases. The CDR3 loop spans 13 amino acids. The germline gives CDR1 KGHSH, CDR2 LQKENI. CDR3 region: CASSGGWGTEAFF. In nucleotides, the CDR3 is TGTGCCAGTTCAGGGGGCTGGGGCACTGAAGCTTTCTTT.

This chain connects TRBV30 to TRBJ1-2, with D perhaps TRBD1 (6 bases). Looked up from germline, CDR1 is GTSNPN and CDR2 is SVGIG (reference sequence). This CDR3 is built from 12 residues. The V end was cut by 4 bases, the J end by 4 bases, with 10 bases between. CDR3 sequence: CAWTRQAYGYTF. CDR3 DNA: TGTGCCTGGACGCGACAGGCCTATGGCTACACCTTC.

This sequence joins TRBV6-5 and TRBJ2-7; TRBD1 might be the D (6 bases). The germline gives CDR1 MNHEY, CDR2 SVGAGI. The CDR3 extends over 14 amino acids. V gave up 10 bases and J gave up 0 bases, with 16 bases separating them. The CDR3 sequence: CAISAGTTSYEQYF. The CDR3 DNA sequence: TGTGCCATCAGCGCCGGGACAACCTCCTACGAGCAGTACTTC.

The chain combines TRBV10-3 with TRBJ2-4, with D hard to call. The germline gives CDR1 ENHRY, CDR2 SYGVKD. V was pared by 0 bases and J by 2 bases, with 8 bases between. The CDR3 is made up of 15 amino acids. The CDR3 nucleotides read TGTGCCATCAGTGAGTCGGTAGGAACCAAAAACATTCAGTACTTC. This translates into CAISESVGTKNIQYF.

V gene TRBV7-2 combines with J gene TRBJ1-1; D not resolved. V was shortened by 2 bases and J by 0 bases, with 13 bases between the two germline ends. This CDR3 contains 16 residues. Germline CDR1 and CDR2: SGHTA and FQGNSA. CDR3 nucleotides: TGTGCCAGCAGCTTATCCACCCGGAGTATGAACACTGAAGCTTTCTTT. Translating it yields CASSLSTRSMNTEAFF.

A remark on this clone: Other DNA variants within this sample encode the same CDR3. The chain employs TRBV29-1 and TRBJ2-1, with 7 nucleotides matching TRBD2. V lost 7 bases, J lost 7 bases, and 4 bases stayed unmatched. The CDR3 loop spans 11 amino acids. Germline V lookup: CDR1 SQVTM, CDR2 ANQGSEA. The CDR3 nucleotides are TGCAGCGCGGGGGGAGGGAATGAGCAGTTCTTC. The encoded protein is CSAGGGNEQFF.

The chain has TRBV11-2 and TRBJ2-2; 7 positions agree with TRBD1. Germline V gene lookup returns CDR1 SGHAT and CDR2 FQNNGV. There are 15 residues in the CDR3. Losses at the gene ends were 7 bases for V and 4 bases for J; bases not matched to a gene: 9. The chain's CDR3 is CASTLAGGVTGELFF. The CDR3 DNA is TGTGCCAGCACCCTGGCAGGGGGAGTCACCGGGGAGCTGTTTTTT.

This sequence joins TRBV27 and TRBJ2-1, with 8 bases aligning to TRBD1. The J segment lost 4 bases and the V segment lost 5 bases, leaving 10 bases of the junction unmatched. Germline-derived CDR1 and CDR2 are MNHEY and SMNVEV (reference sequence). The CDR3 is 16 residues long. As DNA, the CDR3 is TGTGCCAGCAGTACCCGAGCAGGGGGCGGTTACAATGAGCAGTTCTTC. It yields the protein CASSTRAGGGYNEQFF.

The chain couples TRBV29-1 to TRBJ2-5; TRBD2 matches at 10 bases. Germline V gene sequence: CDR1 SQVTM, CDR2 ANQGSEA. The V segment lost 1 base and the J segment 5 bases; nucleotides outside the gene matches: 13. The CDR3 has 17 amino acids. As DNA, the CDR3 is TGCAGCGTTGAAGCCCATTCCCCTAGCGGGGGCATGGAGACCCAGTACTTC. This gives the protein CSVEAHSPSGGMETQYF.

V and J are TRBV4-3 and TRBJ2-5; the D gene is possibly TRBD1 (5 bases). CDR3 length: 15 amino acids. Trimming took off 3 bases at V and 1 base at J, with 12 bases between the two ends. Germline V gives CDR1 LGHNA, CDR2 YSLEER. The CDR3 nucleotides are TGCGCCAGCAGCCAGGGAACAGGTTTCCAAGAGACCCAGTACTTC. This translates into CASSQGTGFQETQYF.

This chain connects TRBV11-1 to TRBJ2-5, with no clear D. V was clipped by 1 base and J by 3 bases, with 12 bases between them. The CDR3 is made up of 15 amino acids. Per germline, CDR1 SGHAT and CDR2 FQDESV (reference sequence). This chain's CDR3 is CASSLGLSWEETQYF. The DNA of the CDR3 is TGTGCCAGCAGCTTAGGGCTGTCGTGGGAAGAGACCCAGTACTTC.

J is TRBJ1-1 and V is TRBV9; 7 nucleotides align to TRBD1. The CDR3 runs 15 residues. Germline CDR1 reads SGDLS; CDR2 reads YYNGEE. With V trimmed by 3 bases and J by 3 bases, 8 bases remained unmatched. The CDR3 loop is CASSGRDSVYTEAFF. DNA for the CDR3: TGTGCCAGCAGCGGCCGGGACAGCGTATACACTGAAGCTTTCTTT.

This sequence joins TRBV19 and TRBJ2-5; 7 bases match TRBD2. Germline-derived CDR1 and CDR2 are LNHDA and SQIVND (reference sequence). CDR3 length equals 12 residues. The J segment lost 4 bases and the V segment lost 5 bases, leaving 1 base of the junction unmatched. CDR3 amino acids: CASSRGGETQYF. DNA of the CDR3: TGTGCCAGTAGTCGCGGGGGAGAGACCCAGTACTTC. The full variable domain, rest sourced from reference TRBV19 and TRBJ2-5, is DGGITQSPKYLFRKEGQNVTLSCEQNLNHDAMYWYRQDPGQGLRLIYYSQIVNDFQKGDIAEGYSVSREKKESFPLTVTSAQKNPTAFYLCASSRGGETQYFGPGTRLLVL.

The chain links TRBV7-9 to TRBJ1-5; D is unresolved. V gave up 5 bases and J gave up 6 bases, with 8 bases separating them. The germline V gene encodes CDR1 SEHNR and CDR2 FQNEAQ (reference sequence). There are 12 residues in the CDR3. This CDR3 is CASSPPGQPQHF. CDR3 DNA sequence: TGTGCCAGCAGCCCTCCGGGTCAGCCCCAGCATTTT.

Here the CDR3 DNA reads TGTGCCAGCTCACCGGCGGGGTGGGGTACTGGGGCCAACGTCCTGACTTTC. Its protein product is CASSPAGWGTGANVLTF. J is TRBJ2-6 and V is TRBV18, with D tentatively TRBD2 (6 bases). CDR3 length: 17 residues. Trimming left V 3 bases short and J 2 bases short, with 14 bases between. Germline CDR1 and CDR2: KGHSH and LQKENI.